This is a list of T cell receptor beta chains from one sample in a study of monozygotic twins with inflammatory bowel disease. Using the 5' RACE reads, TCRdb records one entry per CDR3 protein without DNA. The sample has over 150,000 distinct CDR3 sequences. Sequencing was done on a sample of blood. Source of these receptors: a human donor with ulcerative colitis or Crohn's disease, or a healthy co-twin of an affected twin (not recorded which). Each CDR3 is given with its conserved first and last residue. Fields, in order: J gene, V gene, CDR3 protein.

J gene: TRBJ2-7; V gene: TRBV20-1; CDR3 protein: CSAAGEVFTYEQYF
J gene: TRBJ2-6; V gene: TRBV29-1; CDR3 protein: CSVVQGLAGSGANVLTF
J gene: TRBJ2-3; V gene: TRBV7-2; CDR3 protein: CASSFRRRGALDTQYF
J gene: TRBJ1-2; V gene: TRBV3-1; CDR3 protein: CASSQDVAGLGYTF
J gene: TRBJ2-3; V gene: TRBV12-3/TRBV12-4; CDR3 protein: CASSPGGSATTDTQYF
J gene: TRBJ2-1; V gene: TRBV12-3/TRBV12-4; CDR3 protein: CASSFRVGRGLLYASYNEQFF
J gene: TRBJ1-3; V gene: TRBV7-2; CDR3 protein: CASSPRRGGNTIYF
J gene: TRBJ2-3; V gene: TRBV29-1; CDR3 protein: CSFPKASGTDTQYF
J gene: TRBJ2-3; V gene: TRBV30; CDR3 protein: CAWSLRRSTDTQYF
J gene: TRBJ2-7; V gene: TRBV12-3/TRBV12-4; CDR3 protein: CASSASGRMNF
J gene: TRBJ2-1; V gene: TRBV7-2; CDR3 protein: CASSPAGDPGNEQFF
J gene: TRBJ2-1; V gene: TRBV4-2; CDR3 protein: CASSQERDRGLNEQFF
J gene: TRBJ2-3; V gene: TRBV11-3; CDR3 protein: CASSPRVAGVKDTQYF
J gene: TRBJ2-2; V gene: TRBV3-1; CDR3 protein: CASSWYRATGELFF
J gene: TRBJ2-1; V gene: TRBV25-1; CDR3 protein: CASSDPRRVGEQFF
J gene: TRBJ2-3; V gene: TRBV5-1; CDR3 protein: CASSITTGLAGGSTQYF
J gene: TRBJ2-7; V gene: TRBV11-1; CDR3 protein: CASSSVVASGRRTNEQYF
J gene: TRBJ2-7; V gene: TRBV11-2; CDR3 protein: CASSLPGPLSYEQYF
J gene: TRBJ1-1; V gene: TRBV4-2; CDR3 protein: CASSQVGAVNTEAFF
J gene: TRBJ1-6; V gene: TRBV2; CDR3 protein: CASMRGTTDSPLHF
J gene: TRBJ1-1; V gene: TRBV6-1; CDR3 protein: CASTRSPQVTEAFF
J gene: TRBJ1-5; V gene: TRBV2; CDR3 protein: CASSPRQGLEPQHF
J gene: TRBJ1-1; V gene: TRBV20-1; CDR3 protein: CSAGRVGTEAFF
J gene: TRBJ2-5; V gene: TRBV10-3; CDR3 protein: CAISESAGGQETQYF
J gene: TRBJ1-2; V gene: TRBV12-3/TRBV12-4; CDR3 protein: CASSSQGVGYGYTF
J gene: TRBJ1-3; V gene: TRBV5-6; CDR3 protein: CASSAVGNTIYF
J gene: TRBJ2-4; V gene: TRBV7-8; CDR3 protein: CASSLSASGVDIQYF
J gene: TRBJ2-1; V gene: TRBV12-3/TRBV12-4; CDR3 protein: CASSLYAGRTYNEQFF
J gene: TRBJ2-1; V gene: TRBV27; CDR3 protein: CASSLFGGNNEQFF
J gene: TRBJ2-7; V gene: TRBV12-3/TRBV12-4; CDR3 protein: CASSTLGGGSYEQYF
J gene: TRBJ2-5; V gene: TRBV6-1; CDR3 protein: CASSPQGARGQETQYF
J gene: TRBJ2-2; V gene: TRBV7-8; CDR3 protein: CASSLDTGELFF
J gene: TRBJ2-4; V gene: TRBV19; CDR3 protein: CASSSDRARNIQYF
J gene: TRBJ1-1; V gene: TRBV5-4; CDR3 protein: CASSSHRRNEAFF
J gene: TRBJ2-1; V gene: TRBV9; CDR3 protein: CASSVGQSPYNEQFF
J gene: TRBJ2-4; V gene: TRBV28; CDR3 protein: CASSPHRGEEENIQYF
J gene: TRBJ2-1; V gene: TRBV18; CDR3 protein: CASSRRREKTSGHVVQFF
J gene: TRBJ1-1; V gene: TRBV7-2; CDR3 protein: CAGSFGGWITEAFF
J gene: TRBJ2-3; V gene: TRBV2; CDR3 protein: CASSFQGSTDTQYF
J gene: TRBJ1-6; V gene: TRBV5-6; CDR3 protein: CASSLSHSTDSNSPLHF
J gene: TRBJ2-3; V gene: TRBV5-1; CDR3 protein: CASSFERGGNTDTQYF
J gene: TRBJ2-1; V gene: TRBV15; CDR3 protein: CATSRDSRLAGILSSYNEQFF
J gene: TRBJ1-2; V gene: TRBV5-5; CDR3 protein: CASSVRDRDNYGYTF
J gene: TRBJ1-3; V gene: TRBV7-9; CDR3 protein: CASSPGWAGKDTIYF
J gene: TRBJ1-5; V gene: TRBV20-1; CDR3 protein: CSAEGWTGQGLRQPQHF
J gene: TRBJ2-2; V gene: TRBV4-1; CDR3 protein: CASSQASGPIPGELFF
J gene: TRBJ2-2; V gene: TRBV12-3/TRBV12-4; CDR3 protein: CASSLGAGELFF
J gene: TRBJ2-5; V gene: TRBV28; CDR3 protein: CASSLSGTVETQYF
J gene: TRBJ2-1; V gene: TRBV11-2; CDR3 protein: CASSLGNSNNEQFF
J gene: TRBJ1-5; V gene: TRBV6-5; CDR3 protein: CASSYVGTGSDQPQHF